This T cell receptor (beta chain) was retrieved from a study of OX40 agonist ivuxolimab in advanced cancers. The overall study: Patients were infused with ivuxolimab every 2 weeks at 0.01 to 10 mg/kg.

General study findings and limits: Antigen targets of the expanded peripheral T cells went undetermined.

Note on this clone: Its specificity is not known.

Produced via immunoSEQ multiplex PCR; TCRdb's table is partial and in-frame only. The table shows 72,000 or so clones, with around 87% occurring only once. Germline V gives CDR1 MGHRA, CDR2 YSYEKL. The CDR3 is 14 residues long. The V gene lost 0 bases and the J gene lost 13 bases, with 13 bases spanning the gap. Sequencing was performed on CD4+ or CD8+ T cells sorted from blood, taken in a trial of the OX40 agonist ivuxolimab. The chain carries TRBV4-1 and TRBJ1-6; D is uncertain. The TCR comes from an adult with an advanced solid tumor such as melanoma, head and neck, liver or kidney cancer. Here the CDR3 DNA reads TGCGCCAGCAGCCAAGAAGGAACGGCCCTTCCCCTCCACTTT. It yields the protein CASSQEGTALPLHF.